The following is a TCR beta chain sequence with its context. The assay was immunoSEQ multiplex PCR, and TCRdb's table has in-frame clones only and misses some. In the table there are 180,000 or so clones, over 70% of which are singletons. CDR1 and CDR2 (germline): MNHEY, SVGAGI. The junction had 9 bases not matched to a gene; V was cut back by 8 bases and J by 3 bases. The length of the CDR3 is 14 residues. This specimen comes from a study of blood T cell repertoires in COVID-19. Study in general: PBMCs, B-cell-depleted T cells, or T cells provided the cDNA or gDNA that made up the material.

The specimen was PBMCs or T cells enriched from blood (not recorded which). This sequence joins TRBV6-5 and TRBJ2-7; 8 bases align to TRBD2. The TCR comes from a man between 45 and 60 years old who had recovered from COVID-19. The CDR3 here is CASRASGSFYEQYF. Written as DNA, the CDR3 is TGTGCCAGCCGAGCTAGCGGGTCCTTCTACGAGCAGTACTTC.